This T cell receptor (beta chain) originates from a study of blood T cell repertoires in COVID-19. Turning to the study itself: Collection of acute and convalescent COVID-19 samples took place in the United States, Italy and Spain.

Profiling relied on immunoSEQ multiplex PCR, and the TCRdb table lists in-frame clones only, not all of them. The profile shows roughly 76,000 clones, 85% to 90% of them singletons. The CDR3 loop spans 14 amino acids. Germline CDR1 reads SGHTA; CDR2 reads FQGNSA. V was clipped by 1 base and J by 0 bases, with 6 bases between them. Sequencing was performed on peripheral blood. The genes are TRBV7-2 and TRBJ1-2; no firm D call. The TCR sequence derives from a man aged 70-80 years with active or convalescent COVID-19. In nucleotides, the CDR3 is TGTGCCAGCAGCTTAGGGCGGGCTAACTATGGCTACACCTTC. Its translation is CASSLGRANYGYTF.